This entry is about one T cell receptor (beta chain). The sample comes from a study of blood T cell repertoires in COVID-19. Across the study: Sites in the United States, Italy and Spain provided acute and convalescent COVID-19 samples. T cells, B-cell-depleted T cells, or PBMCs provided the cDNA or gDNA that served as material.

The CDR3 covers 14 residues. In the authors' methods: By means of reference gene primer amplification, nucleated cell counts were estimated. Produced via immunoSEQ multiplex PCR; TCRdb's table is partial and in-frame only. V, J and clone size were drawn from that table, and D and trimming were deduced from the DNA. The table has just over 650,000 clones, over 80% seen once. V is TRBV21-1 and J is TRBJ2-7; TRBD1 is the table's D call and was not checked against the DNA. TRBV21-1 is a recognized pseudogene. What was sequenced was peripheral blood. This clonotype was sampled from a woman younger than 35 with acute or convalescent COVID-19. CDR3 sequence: CASSNRDRTYEQYF. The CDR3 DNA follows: TGTGCCAGCAGCAACCGGGACAGGACCTACGAGCAGTACTTC.